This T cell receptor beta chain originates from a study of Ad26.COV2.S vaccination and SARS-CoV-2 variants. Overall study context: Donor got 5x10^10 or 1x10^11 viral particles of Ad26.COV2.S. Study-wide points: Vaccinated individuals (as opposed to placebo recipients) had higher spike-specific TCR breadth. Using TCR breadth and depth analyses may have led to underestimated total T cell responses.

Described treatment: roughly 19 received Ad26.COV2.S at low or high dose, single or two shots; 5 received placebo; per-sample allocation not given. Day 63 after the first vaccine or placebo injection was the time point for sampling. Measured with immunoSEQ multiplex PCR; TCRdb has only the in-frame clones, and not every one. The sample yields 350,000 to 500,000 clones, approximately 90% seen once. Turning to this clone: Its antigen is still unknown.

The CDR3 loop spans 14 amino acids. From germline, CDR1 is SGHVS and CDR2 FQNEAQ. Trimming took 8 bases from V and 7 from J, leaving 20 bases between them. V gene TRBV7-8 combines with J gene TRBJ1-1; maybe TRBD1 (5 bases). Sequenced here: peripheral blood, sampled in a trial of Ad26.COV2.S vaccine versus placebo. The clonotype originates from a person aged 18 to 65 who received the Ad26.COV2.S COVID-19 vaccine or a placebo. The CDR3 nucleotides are TGTGCCAGCGCCCGGGGGGTCAGGGACGTTGAAGCTTTCTTT. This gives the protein CASARGVRDVEAFF.